The 13 T cell receptor beta chains presented below share a single source sample, sequenced in a study of shared clonotypes between healthy human individuals. Sequencing used immunoSEQ multiplex PCR; TCRdb keeps in-frame clones, though not all of them. The sample lists 2 million to 2.5 million clones, approximately 95% occurring once. Sequenced input: naive CD4+ T cells from PBMCs. Subset in this sample: CD45RA+ positively selected. The receptors come from a man aged 18 to 30 in good health. Some clones in this sample may be carry-over from other donors' samples.

Comments on this clone: This CDR3 is also generated by other DNA sequences in the sample. The chain uses TRBV6-1 and TRBJ2-5; no definite D call. V lost 4 bases, J lost 4 bases, and 4 bases lay in between. The CDR3 is 11 amino acids. Looked up from germline, CDR1 is MNHNS and CDR2 is SASEGT. The CDR3 bases are TGTGCCAGCAGTGCGCGAGAGACCCAGTACTTC. Translated: CASSARETQYF.

On this clone: Other nucleotide sequences from this sample produce the same CDR3. This sequence joins TRBV14 and TRBJ2-5, with D uncertain. The germline CDR1 and CDR2 sequences are SGHDN and FVKESK. The CDR3 is made up of 12 amino acids. V lost 4 bases and J 0 bases, leaving 3 bases between the germline ends. The chain's CDR3 is CASSRNQETQYF. DNA for the CDR3: TGTGCCAGCAGCCGCAACCAAGAGACCCAGTACTTC.

A note on this clone: Distinct nucleotide sequences in the sample also encode this CDR3. The V gene is TRBV9, the J gene TRBJ2-5; 16 bases match TRBD2. The length of the CDR3 is 16 residues. The germline CDR1 and CDR2 sequences are SGDLS and YYNGEE. V lost 2 bases to trimming and J lost 2 bases; unmatched junction nucleotides: 0. The CDR3 bases are TGTGCCAGCAGCGTGGGACTAGCGGGAGGGCAAGAGACCCAGTACTTC. As protein: CASSVGLAGGQETQYF.

The V call is TRBV4-2, the J call TRBJ2-2, with a tentative D call TRBD1 (6 bases). The CDR3 totals 16 residues. V gave up 0 bases and J gave up 6 bases, with 14 bases separating them. From germline, CDR1 is LGHNA and CDR2 YNFKEQ. The CDR3 region is CASSQDAAGASGELFF. In nucleotides, the CDR3 is TGTGCCAGCAGCCAAGATGCGGCAGGGGCATCCGGGGAGCTGTTTTTT.

This chain connects TRBV2 to TRBJ2-7; 11 bases fit TRBD2. The CDR3 has 14 amino acids. CDR1 SNHLY and CDR2 FYNNEI come from the germline V gene. The ends lost 6 bases at V and 9 bases at J; junction bases unmatched: 10. The CDR3 loop is CASRVGSGRDGQYF. CDR3 DNA sequence: TGTGCCAGCAGGGTCGGTAGCGGGAGGGACGGGCAGTACTTC.

The J gene is TRBJ2-1, the V gene TRBV5-4; 10 bases align to TRBD2. CDR3 size: 15 residues. With V trimmed by 3 bases and J by 4 bases, 4 bases remained unmatched. Per germline, CDR1 SGHNT and CDR2 YYREEE (reference sequence). In DNA, the CDR3 is TGTGCCAGCAGCTCCGGACTAGCGGCATACAATGAGCAGTTCTTC. Translation gives CASSSGLAAYNEQFF. Combining the CDR3 with reference TRBV5-4 and TRBJ2-1 gives the whole variable domain ETGVTQSPTHLIKTRGQQVTLRCSSQSGHNTVSWYQQALGQGPQFIFQYYREEENGRGNFPPRFSGLQFPNYSSELNVNALELDDSALYLCASSSGLAAYNEQFFGPGTRLTVL.

This clone was counted once. The rearrangement uses TRBV5-8 and TRBJ1-4; D remains unclear. Trimming took 4 bases from V and 4 from J, leaving 8 bases between them. The CDR3 totals 13 residues. Germline CDR1 SGHTS, CDR2 YDEGEE. CDR3 coding DNA: TGTGCCAGCAGCCTGACTATTAATGAAAAACTGTTTTTT. Translation: CASSLTINEKLFF.

The rearrangement links TRBV19 to TRBJ1-1; 12 positions match TRBD1. CDR3 length: 14 amino acids. Germline V gene sequence: CDR1 LNHDA, CDR2 SQIVND (reference sequence). The trim removed 7 bases at V and 6 bases at J, leaving 6 bases unmatched. In nucleotides, the CDR3 is TGTGCCAGTACCCCGGGACAGGGGGCGTCTGAAGCTTTCTTT. It is translated as CASTPGQGASEAFF.

The chain links TRBV27 to TRBJ1-2; 7 bases match TRBD1. V was pared by 2 bases and J by 7 bases, with 4 bases of the junction left unmatched. The CDR3 contains 13 residues. Germline lookup yields CDR1 MNHEY and CDR2 SMNVEV (reference sequence). This CDR3 is CASSLRAGGGYTF. The CDR3 nucleotides read TGTGCCAGCAGTTTAAGGGCAGGGGGTGGCTACACCTTC.

This chain links TRBV5-8 with TRBJ1-5; TRBD1 is a possible D gene (5 bases). The CDR3 contains 12 residues. In germline, CDR1 is SGHTS, CDR2 YDEGEE. The V end was cut by 5 bases, the J end by 5 bases, with 8 bases between. The CDR3: CASRGEDQPQHF. The CDR3 DNA is TGTGCCAGCAGAGGGGAGGATCAGCCCCAGCATTTT. Full variable domain (rest looked up from reference TRBV5-8 and TRBJ1-5): EAGVTQSPTHLIKTRGQQATLRCSPISGHTSVYWYQQALGLGLQFLLWYDEGEERNRGNFPPRFSGRQFPNYSSELNVNALELEDSALYLCASRGEDQPQHFGDGTRLSIL.

The chain couples TRBV19 to TRBJ2-5; D perhaps matches TRBD1 (5 bases). Germline CDR1 and CDR2: LNHDA and SQIVND (reference sequence). The CDR3 totals 16 residues. The V end was cut by 3 bases, the J end by 2 bases, with 16 bases between. DNA of the CDR3: TGTGCCAGTAGTATTGGGGCTAGGGGTCAGCAAGAGACCCAGTACTTC. Its protein product is CASSIGARGQQETQYF.

The chain couples TRBV18 to TRBJ2-5, with 8 bases lining up with TRBD2. CDR3 length equals 14 residues. V lost 3 bases, J lost 4 bases, and 4 bases stayed unmatched. Per germline, CDR1 KGHSH and CDR2 LQKENI. CDR3 DNA: TGTGCCAGCTCACCGTCGACTAGCGTAGAGACCCAGTACTTC. Protein product: CASSPSTSVETQYF.

The V and J genes are TRBV5-4 and TRBJ2-2, with D hard to call. This CDR3 has 15 amino acids. Trimming took 5 bases from V and 0 from J, leaving 11 bases between them. Germline CDR1 SGHNT, CDR2 YYREEE (reference sequence). The CDR3 region has the DNA TGTGCCAGCAGTGCGGCCACCGCGAACACCGGGGAGCTGTTTTTT. Amino acid sequence: CASSAATANTGELFF.